The present entry profiles one T cell receptor (beta chain) with its context. Its cognate antigen is unknown. The repertoire was sequenced with immunoSEQ multiplex PCR; TCRdb's copy has only in-frame clones and lacks some. The sample holds about 130,000 clones, 90% to 95% seen once. This sample is part of a study of T cell responses to AZD1222 COVID-19 vaccine. Study-level information: Analysis merged second doses at about 4 or about 12 weeks. General study points: The repertoires were collected only after the peak T cell response.

The germline gives CDR1 SGHVS, CDR2 FQNEAQ. Trimming stripped 7 bases from V and 6 bases from J, with 19 bases between. The CDR3 contains 14 residues. Sequencing was performed on peripheral blood, taken on day 0 of AZD1222 vaccination. The chain uses TRBV7-8 and TRBJ2-7, with a weak D call TRBD2 (6 bases). This clonotype originated in an adult in good health. The CDR3 nucleotides are TGTGCCAGCAAAGGGGACTCCTATTCATCCGAGCAGTACTTC. Protein product: CASKGDSYSSEQYF.